This entry lists 18 T cell receptor beta chains sequenced from one sample in a study of T cell changes during pregnancy in multiple sclerosis. Sequencing used immunoSEQ multiplex PCR; TCRdb keeps in-frame clones, though not all of them. Among approximately 60,000 clones listed, 80% to 95% were seen once. Source: CD8+ T cells from peripheral blood mononuclear cells, taken in the second trimester of pregnancy. The receptors shown here come from a female donor with multiple sclerosis, enrolled in a pregnancy study.

The chain recombines TRBV2 with TRBJ2-5; 12 bases are a match to TRBD2. Germline values: CDR1 SNHLY, CDR2 FYNNEI. This CDR3 has 14 amino acids. The V gene end was trimmed by 8 bases and the J gene end by 3 bases; junction bases not matched to a gene: 4. The CDR3 reads CASPRLAGEETQYF. In nucleotides, the CDR3 is TGTGCCAGCCCACGACTAGCGGGAGAAGAGACCCAGTACTTC.

This chain uses TRBV27 with TRBJ1-2, with TRBD1 matching 8 bases. Trimming at V came to 3 bases and at J to 4 bases, leaving 1 base not matched to a gene. Germline CDR1 is MNHEY and CDR2 is SMNVEV (reference sequence). This CDR3 contains 13 residues. The CDR3, as DNA: TGTGCCAGCAGTTTCGGGACAGGCTATGGCTACACCTTC. Protein product: CASSFGTGYGYTF.

The V call is TRBV27, the J call TRBJ2-1; TRBD2 might be the D (5 bases). V shed 6 bases and J shed 0 bases, with 9 bases lying between them. The CDR3 covers 14 residues. Germline V CDR1 and CDR2: MNHEY, SMNVEV (reference sequence). The CDR3 DNA follows: TGTGCCAGCAGCCCGGGATACTCCTACAATGAGCAGTTCTTC. This encodes CASSPGYSYNEQFF.

The V gene is TRBV4-3, the J gene TRBJ2-3; TRBD2 is a possible D gene (7 bases). V dropped 4 bases and J dropped 5 bases, with 16 bases sitting between them. This CDR3 is built from 15 residues. Germline V gene sequence: CDR1 LGHNA, CDR2 YSLEER. The CDR3, as DNA: TGCGCCAGCAGCCCAGGGGCGGGCGGGAGAGATACGCAGTATTTT. Amino acids: CASSPGAGGRDTQYF.

V usage is TRBV7-6 and J usage is TRBJ2-1; 9 positions match TRBD2. This CDR3 has 16 residues. The V gene's germline CDR1 is SGHVS and CDR2 FNYEAQ. With 2 bases clipped from V and 3 bases from J, the junction kept 5 bases outside the gene matches. The CDR3 region has the DNA TGTGCCAGCAGCTTAATCAGAGCGGGAGGCTACAATGAGCAGTTCTTC. It is translated as CASSLIRAGGYNEQFF.

The chain couples TRBV28 to TRBJ1-4, with D unclear. Germline V gene lookup returns CDR1 MDHEN and CDR2 SYDVKM. This CDR3 spans 14 amino acids. Trimming took off 2 bases at V and 0 bases at J, with 4 bases between the two ends. The CDR3 bases are TGTGCCAGCAGTTTAGAGGCAACTAATGAAAAACTGTTTTTT. Translation gives CASSLEATNEKLFF.

The chain is built from TRBV10-2 and TRBJ2-1, with unresolved D. This CDR3 has 15 residues. Germline V gene lookup returns CDR1 WSHSY and CDR2 SAAADI. V was clipped by 5 bases and J by 1 base, with 12 bases between them. The CDR3 sequence: CASSNLLESYNEQFF. For the CDR3, the DNA is TGCGCCAGCAGTAATCTCCTAGAGTCCTACAATGAGCAGTTCTTC.

This clone was seen just once. The rearrangement links TRBV4-1 to TRBJ2-7; D possibly corresponds to TRBD2 (5 bases). CDR1 and CDR2 from the germline V gene are MGHRA and YSYEKL. CDR3 length equals 14 residues. V was pared by 2 bases and J by 4 bases, with 12 bases between. The CDR3 sequence: CASSQLDTGYEQYF. CDR3 nucleotide sequence: TGCGCCAGCAGCCAATTGGATACGGGGTACGAGCAGTACTTC.

The chain couples TRBV27 to TRBJ2-3; D is perhaps TRBD2 (6 bases). The germline V and J ends were trimmed by 6 bases and 2 bases, with 15 bases remaining between them. The CDR3 contains 15 residues. Per germline, CDR1 MNHEY and CDR2 SMNVEV (reference sequence). This CDR3 is CASRRLLAVTDTQYF. The CDR3 DNA reads TGTGCCAGCAGGAGACTTTTAGCGGTCACAGATACGCAGTATTTT.

The chain couples TRBV5-8 to TRBJ2-3, with 9 nucleotides matching TRBD1. CDR3 size: 14 residues. Germline loops: CDR1 SGHTS, CDR2 YDEGEE. The V segment lost 3 bases and the J segment 5 bases; nucleotides outside the gene matches: 4. DNA for the CDR3: TGTGCCAGCAGCTCCGGGACAGGGTTAGATACGCAGTATTTT. Its protein is CASSSGTGLDTQYF.

The chain joins TRBV15 to TRBJ2-3; weak D call: TRBD2 (7 bases). CDR3 length equals 16 residues. V was shortened by 1 base and J by 7 bases, with 18 bases between the two germline ends. Germline V gives CDR1 LNHNV, CDR2 YYDKDF (reference sequence). This CDR3 reads CATSRARVGGVNTQYF. In DNA, the CDR3 is TGTGCCACCAGCAGAGCCCGGGTAGGGGGGGTCAATACGCAGTATTTT.

CDR3 nucleotide sequence: TGTGCCAGCAGCGGACAGGGATATAGCAATCAGCCCCAGCATTTT. Amino acid sequence: CASSGQGYSNQPQHF. This chain connects TRBV7-8 to TRBJ1-5; TRBD1 agrees at 8 bases. Per the germline V gene, CDR1 is SGHVS and CDR2 is FQNEAQ. Unmatched junction bases numbered 3, after V lost 5 bases and J lost 0 bases. The CDR3 has 15 residues.

The J gene is TRBJ1-3, the V gene TRBV9; a possible D gene is TRBD1 (5 bases). V was shortened by 4 bases and J by 0 bases, with 8 bases between the two germline ends. Per germline, CDR1 SGDLS and CDR2 YYNGEE. The CDR3 consists of 14 residues. The CDR3 bases are TGTGCCAGCAGCCCCCAGGGCTCTGGAAACACCATATATTTT. This sequence encodes CASSPQGSGNTIYF. The full variable domain, with the rest looked up from reference TRBV9 and TRBJ1-3, is DSGVTQTPKHLITATGQRVTLRCSPRSGDLSVYWYQQSLDQGLQFLIQYYNGEERAKGNILERFSAQQFPDLHSELNLSSLELGDSALYFCASSPQGSGNTIYFGEGSWLTVV.

This chain connects TRBV28 to TRBJ1-3; no definite D call. In germline, CDR1 is MDHEN, CDR2 SYDVKM. Trimming left V 6 bases short and J 2 bases short, with 11 bases between. The CDR3 spans 14 residues. The CDR3 reads CASSQRSTGNTIYF. The DNA for the CDR3 is TGTGCCAGCAGCCAGCGTAGCACTGGAAACACCATATATTTT.

The J gene is TRBJ1-2, the V gene TRBV5-1, with 10 bases that match TRBD1. Germline trimming cut 3 bases from V and 6 bases from J; bases unmatched to any gene: 8. CDR1 is SGHRS and CDR2 is YFSETQ in the germline V gene. The CDR3 totals 15 residues. CDR3 bases: TGCGCCAGCAGCTCGGAGACAGGGGGCCTCGATGGCTACACCTTC. This encodes CASSSETGGLDGYTF.

This chain uses TRBV6-5 with TRBJ2-1; the match to TRBD2 covers 9 bases. The CDR3 loop spans 15 amino acids. CDR1 is MNHEY, CDR2 SVGAGI, per germline. Unmatched junction bases numbered 6, after V lost 4 bases and J lost 5 bases. Here the CDR3 reads CASSSWTSEHNEQFF. In DNA form, the CDR3 reads TGTGCCAGCAGTTCTTGGACTAGCGAACACAATGAGCAGTTCTTC.

The chain links TRBV5-8 to TRBJ1-2, with unresolved D. Germline CDR1 SGHTS, CDR2 YDEGEE. Trimming took 1 base from V and 3 from J, leaving 10 bases between them. The CDR3 runs 14 residues. Here the CDR3 DNA reads TGTGCCAGCAGCTTGCGCGAATTCTACTATGGCTACACCTTC. Its protein is CASSLREFYYGYTF.

This rearrangement joins TRBV19 to TRBJ1-2; D possibly corresponds to TRBD1 (5 bases). V was pared by 5 bases and J by 5 bases, with 12 bases between. Germline V lookup: CDR1 LNHDA, CDR2 SQIVND (reference sequence). The CDR3 sequence is 13 residues long. The CDR3 nucleotides are TGTGCCAGTAGTCCTGGGACTCAGTATGGCTACACCTTC. It yields the protein CASSPGTQYGYTF.